One sample yielded the 3 T cell receptor beta chains listed below, sequenced in a study of control samples from healthy donors and cancer patients. Sequencing used immunoSEQ multiplex PCR; TCRdb keeps in-frame clones, though not all of them. The table includes 100,000 to 150,000 clones, approximately 84% detected once. What was sequenced was blood. All receptors come from a man aged 18 to 30 in good health.

The chain combines TRBV9 with TRBJ2-1, with D unclear. Germline CDR1 is SGDLS and CDR2 is YYNGEE. The CDR3 totals 15 residues. Between the trimmed V and J ends, which lost 0 bases and 4 bases, there was a span of 11 bases. This CDR3 reads CASSVVGAPYNEQFF. The CDR3 DNA follows: TGTGCCAGCAGCGTAGTCGGTGCCCCTTACAATGAGCAGTTCTTC.

The chain has TRBV18 and TRBJ1-2, with 11 bases aligning to TRBD1. From germline, CDR1 is KGHSH and CDR2 LQKENI. There are 17 residues in the CDR3. Trimming cost V 3 bases and J 5 bases; bases outside gene matches: 11. Here the CDR3 reads CASSPPYVGQGAYGYTF. Written as DNA, the CDR3 is TGTGCCAGCTCACCCCCTTACGTTGGACAGGGGGCTTATGGCTACACCTTC. Supplemented by reference TRBV18 and TRBJ1-2, the full variable domain reads NAGVMQNPRHLVRRRGQEARLRCSPMKGHSHVYWYRQLPEEGLKFMVYLQKENIIDESGMPKERFSAEFPKEGPSILRIQQVVRGDSAAYFCASSPPYVGQGAYGYTFGSGTRLTVV.

The genes are TRBV14 and TRBJ1-1; 8 positions agree with TRBD1. The CDR3 runs to 16 residues. The V segment lost 4 bases and the J segment 1 base; nucleotides outside the gene matches: 8. Germline-derived CDR1 and CDR2 are SGHDN and FVKESK. CDR3 sequence reads: CASSRDRTGRNTEAFF. CDR3 bases: TGTGCCAGCAGCCGAGACCGGACAGGGAGGAACACTGAAGCTTTCTTT. Complete variable domain (other parts from reference TRBV14 and TRBJ1-1): EAGVTQFPSHSVIEKGQTVTLRCDPISGHDNLYWYRRVMGKEIKFLLHFVKESKQDESGMPNNRFLAERTGGTYSTLKVQPAELEDSGVYFCASSRDRTGRNTEAFFGQGTRLTVV.